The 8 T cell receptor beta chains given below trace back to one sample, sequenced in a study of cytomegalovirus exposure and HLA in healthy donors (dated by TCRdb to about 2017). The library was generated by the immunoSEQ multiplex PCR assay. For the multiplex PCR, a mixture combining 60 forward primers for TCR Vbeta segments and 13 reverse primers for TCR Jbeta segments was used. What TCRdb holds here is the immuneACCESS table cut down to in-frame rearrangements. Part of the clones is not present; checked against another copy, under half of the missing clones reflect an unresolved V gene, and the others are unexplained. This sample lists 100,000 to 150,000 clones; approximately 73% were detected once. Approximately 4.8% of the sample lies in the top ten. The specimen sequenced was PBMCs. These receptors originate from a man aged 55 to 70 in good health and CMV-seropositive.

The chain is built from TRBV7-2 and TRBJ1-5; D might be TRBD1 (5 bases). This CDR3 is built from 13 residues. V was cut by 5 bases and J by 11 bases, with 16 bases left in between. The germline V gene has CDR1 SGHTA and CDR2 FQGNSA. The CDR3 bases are TGTGCCAGCAGCGCCCACCAAAGACAGACCCAGCATTTT. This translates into CASSAHQRQTQHF.

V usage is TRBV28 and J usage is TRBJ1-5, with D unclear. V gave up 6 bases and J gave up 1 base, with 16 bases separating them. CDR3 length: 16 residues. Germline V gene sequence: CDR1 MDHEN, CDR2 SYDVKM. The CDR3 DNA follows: TGTGCCAGCAGCCTCGTGAGGCGGATAAGCAATCAGCCCCAGCATTTT. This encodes CASSLVRRISNQPQHF.

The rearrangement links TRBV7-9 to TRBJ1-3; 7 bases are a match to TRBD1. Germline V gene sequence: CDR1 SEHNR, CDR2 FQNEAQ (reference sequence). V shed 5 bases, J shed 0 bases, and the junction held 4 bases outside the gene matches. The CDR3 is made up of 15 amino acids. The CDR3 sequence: CASSGTASSGNTIYF. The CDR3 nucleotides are TGTGCCAGCAGCGGGACAGCGAGCTCTGGAAACACCATATATTTT.

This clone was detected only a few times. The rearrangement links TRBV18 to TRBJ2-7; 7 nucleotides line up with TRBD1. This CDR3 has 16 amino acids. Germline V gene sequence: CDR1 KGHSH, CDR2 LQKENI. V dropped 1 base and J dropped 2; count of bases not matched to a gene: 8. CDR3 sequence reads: CASSPRPGTATYEQYF. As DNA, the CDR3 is TGTGCCAGCTCACCACGCCCCGGGACAGCAACCTACGAGCAGTACTTC. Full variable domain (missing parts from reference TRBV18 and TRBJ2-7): NAGVMQNPRHLVRRRGQEARLRCSPMKGHSHVYWYRQLPEEGLKFMVYLQKENIIDESGMPKERFSAEFPKEGPSILRIQQVVRGDSAAYFCASSPRPGTATYEQYFGPGTRLTVT.

For the CDR3, the DNA is TGTGCCAGCAGCTCCACAGGGTCCGAATACAATGAGCAGTTCTTC. Residues: CASSSTGSEYNEQFF. The rearrangement links TRBV13 to TRBJ2-1; possibly TRBD1 for D (6 bases). Germline V CDR1 and CDR2: PRHDT, FYEKMQ (reference sequence). Trimming shortened V by 4 bases and J by 4 bases, and 14 bases separated the two germline ends. The CDR3 totals 15 residues.

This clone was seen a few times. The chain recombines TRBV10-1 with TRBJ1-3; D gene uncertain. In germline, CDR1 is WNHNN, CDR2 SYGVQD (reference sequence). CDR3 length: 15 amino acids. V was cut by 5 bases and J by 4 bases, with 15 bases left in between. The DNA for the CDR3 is TGCGCCAGCAGTAAAACAGAGCACCACGGAAACACCATATATTTT. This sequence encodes CASSKTEHHGNTIYF.

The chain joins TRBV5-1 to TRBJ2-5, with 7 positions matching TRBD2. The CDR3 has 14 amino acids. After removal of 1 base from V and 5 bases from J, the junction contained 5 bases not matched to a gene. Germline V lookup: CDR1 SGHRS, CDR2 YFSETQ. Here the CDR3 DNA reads TGCGCCAGCAGCTTGCTGCACGGGGGGGAGACCCAGTACTTC. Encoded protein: CASSLLHGGETQYF.

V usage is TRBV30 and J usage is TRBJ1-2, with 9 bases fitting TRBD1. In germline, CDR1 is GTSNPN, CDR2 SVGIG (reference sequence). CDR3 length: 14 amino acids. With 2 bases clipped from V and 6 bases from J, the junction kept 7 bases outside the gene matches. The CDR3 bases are TGTGCCTGGAGTCGGGACAGGGAGGAAGATGGCTACACCTTC. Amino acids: CAWSRDREEDGYTF.